This T cell receptor beta chain was identified during a study of a mutant IDH1 vaccine in newly diagnosed glioma. Time point defined: baseline, week 1 (first vaccination visit). Treatment of the sample: pre-vaccination baseline after standard-of-care therapy. On this clone: The target antigen is unknown.

Only in-frame clones appear in the TCRdb table, and some are missing; sequencing was by immunoSEQ multiplex PCR. The repertoire has tens of thousands of clones, 80% to 90% of them found once; the top ten carry roughly 4.4%. General observations from the study: Top-clonotype changes in peripheral T cells seemed unrelated to pseudoprogression.

There are 13 residues in the CDR3. Per the germline V gene, CDR1 is SGHNT and CDR2 is YYREEE (reference sequence). The V segment lost 2 bases and the J segment 8 bases; nucleotides outside the gene matches: 1. The genes are TRBV5-4 and TRBJ1-3; TRBD1 matches 10 bases. Sequences were derived from peripheral blood mononuclear cells (PBMCs), sampled from a glioma patient treated with radiotherapy, temozolomide or both. This TCR was sampled from a woman aged 18-35 years with glioma. Some clones in this sample may be carry-over from other donors' samples. CDR3 loop: CASSFGQGDTIYF. The CDR3 DNA is TGTGCCAGCAGCTTTGGACAGGGGGACACCATATATTTT. Full variable domain (rest looked up from reference TRBV5-4 and TRBJ1-3): ETGVTQSPTHLIKTRGQQVTLRCSSQSGHNTVSWYQQALGQGPQFIFQYYREEENGRGNFPPRFSGLQFPNYSSELNVNALELDDSALYLCASSFGQGDTIYFGEGSWLTVV.